These 14 T cell receptor beta chains originate from one sample sequenced in a study of tumor-infiltrating lymphocytes in oesophageal squamous cell carcinoma. TCRdb itself ran the PCR reads through MiXCR, one entry per CDR3 protein. The data contain about 23,000 distinct CDR3 sequences, roughly 35% of them seen just once; the ten biggest clones take up 23%. Sequenced sample: esophageal tumor tissue. Every receptor here comes from a male donor with esophageal squamous cell carcinoma.

Comment on this clonotype: This sequence may be a read error, since a much larger clone differs from it by one base. The rearrangement uses TRBV6-5 and TRBJ2-3, with 9 bases aligning to TRBD2. The J call may be incorrect, as the DNA end agrees better with TRBJ2-1. The CDR3 loop spans 15 amino acids. The V gene's germline CDR1 is MNHEY and CDR2 SVGAGI. Written as DNA, the CDR3 is TGTGCCAGCACCCTACGAGGCGGGAGGGCCCGAGAGCAGTTCTTC. It codes for CASTLRGGRAREQFF.

This clonotype was seen ten or more times. A much larger clone is a single base away; this may be a read error. The CDR3 is CASGLERFNEQYF. The CDR3, as DNA: TGTGCTAGTGGTTTGGAGAGATTCAATGAGCAGTACTTC. The chain couples TRBV12-5 to TRBJ2-7; D gene ambiguous. Germline-derived CDR1 and CDR2 are LGHNT and FRNRAP. V was trimmed by 1 base and J by 7 bases, leaving 11 bases between them. CDR3 length: 13 amino acids.

In its sample, this clonotype was seen a few times. V gene TRBV5-1 combines with J gene TRBJ1-2; D is unclear. The CDR3 is made up of 13 amino acids. Per the germline V gene, CDR1 is SGHRS and CDR2 is YFSETQ. Trimming left V 2 bases short and J 6 bases short, with 11 bases between. DNA of the CDR3: TGCGCCAGCAGCTTTACGGGTAGGGATGGCTACACCTTC. It is translated as CASSFTGRDGYTF. Together with reference TRBV5-1 and TRBJ1-2, the CDR3 gives the full variable domain: KAGVTQTPRYLIKTRGQQVTLSCSPISGHRSVSWYQQTPGQGLQFLFEYFSETQRNKGNFPGRFSGRQFSNSRSEMNVSTLELGDSALYLCASSFTGRDGYTFGSGTRLTVV.

This clonotype has at least ten counts. The chain combines TRBV12-3 or TRBV12-4 with TRBJ2-7, with D possibly matching TRBD1 (6 bases). V was pared by 3 bases and J by 6 bases, with 15 bases between. The CDR3 consists of 14 residues. The CDR3 DNA sequence: TGTGCCAGCAGTTTTGGCAGGGGCGTTTCCGAGCAGTACTTC. Amino acid sequence: CASSFGRGVSEQYF.

The V gene is TRBV7-2, the J gene TRBJ2-6; 12 nucleotides agree with TRBD2. The J call is in doubt because the DNA end fits TRBJ2-7 better. CDR1 and CDR2 from the germline V gene are SGHTA and FQGNSA. CDR3 length: 15 residues. Here the CDR3 reads CASSLMTSGSEAQYF. Written as DNA, the CDR3 is TGTGCCAGCAGCTTAATGACTAGCGGGAGTGAGGCGCAGTACTTC.

This clonotype has only one observation. The CDR3 carries no conserved terminal phenylalanine or tryptophan, so it likely arises from a read error. Because the CDR3's place on the DNA is in doubt, the DNA is left out and the CDR3 is given as listed by TCRdb. The chain combines TRBV7-3 with TRBJ2-6; the table's D call of TRBD1 was not tested on the DNA. Germline V gene data show CDR1 as SGHTA and CDR2 as FQGTGA. The CDR3 is 18 residues long, ends included. The CDR3 loop is CASSLGGNVAKNIQYFGA.

This chain uses TRBV6-1 with TRBJ2-5, with D possibly being TRBD1 or TRBD2 (5 bases each). Matching the DNA end better, TRBJ2-1 makes the J call doubtful. The CDR3 loop spans 15 amino acids. CDR1 MNHNS and CDR2 SASEGT come from the germline V gene. The CDR3 here is CASSEPGRSYNEQFF. The CDR3 DNA is TGTGCCAGCAGTGAACCGGGACGGAGCTACAATGAGCAGTTCTTC.

CDR3 protein: CASSSSRGQESNEQFF. CDR3 nucleotides: TGTGCCAGCAGCTCCAGTCGGGGACAGGAAAGCAATGAGCAGTTCTTC. This chain links TRBV7-2 with TRBJ2-1, with 8 positions matching TRBD1. The CDR3 totals 16 residues. Germline-derived CDR1 and CDR2 are SGHTA and FQGNSA. V was clipped by 4 bases and J by 6 bases; unmatched bases: 11.

This clonotype showed up many times. This could be a read error, since a much larger clone is one nucleotide away. The chain's CDR3 is CASNPVSPYNEQYF. Here the CDR3 DNA reads TGTGCCAGCAACCCCGTGTCCCCCTACAATGAGCAGTACTTC. The chain recombines TRBV12-3 or TRBV12-4 with TRBJ2-5; D unresolved. V was trimmed by 7 bases and J by 11 bases, leaving 23 bases between them. The CDR3 covers 14 residues.

This clonotype was detected only a few times. Mismatch with germline at one junction end may stem from a read error. V is TRBV11-2 and J is TRBJ2-1; 9 bases match TRBD2. CDR3 size: 16 residues. The V gene's germline CDR1 is SGHAT and CDR2 FQNNGV. The DNA of the CDR3 is TGTGCCAGCAGCGTGATAGCGGGGGATTACACCGGGGAGCTGTACTTC. Translated, it gives CASSVIAGDYTGELYF.

Turning to this clonotype: Since the CDR3 does not end with the conserved phenylalanine or tryptophan, this likely comes from a read error. No DNA is shown, since the ends of the CDR3 on it are uncertain; the CDR3 is the one TCRdb lists. This chain links TRBV11-2 with TRBJ1-6. Germline V gene lookup returns CDR1 SGHAT and CDR2 FQNNGV. The CDR3 sequence runs 16 residues, both termini included. CDR3 region: CASSLEPTYNEQFFGP.

There are a few counts of this clonotype. A single base separates this from a much larger clone, so it may be a read error. The rearrangement uses TRBV5-8 and TRBJ2-5; D unclear. CDR3 length: 15 residues. V lost 4 bases to trimming and J lost 11 bases, with 24 bases between them. Germline lookup yields CDR1 SGHTS and CDR2 YDEGEE. CDR3 loop: CASSPTPSSYNEQYF. Written as DNA, the CDR3 is TGTGCCAGCAGCCCTACACCGAGCTCCTACAATGAGCAGTACTTC.

This clonotype was observed at least ten times. The chain uses TRBV5-4 and TRBJ1-2; 7 nucleotides align to TRBD1. V lost 4 bases and J lost 1; bases outside the gene matches: 10. Germline-derived CDR1 and CDR2 are SGHNT and YYREEE (reference sequence). The CDR3 is 16 amino acids. CDR3 sequence reads: CASSHNTGASNYGYTF. DNA for the CDR3: TGTGCCAGCAGCCATAATACAGGGGCAAGTAACTATGGCTACACCTTC.

There are many counts of this clonotype. The genes are TRBV27 and TRBJ1-1; 7 nucleotides agree with TRBD1. Trimming cost V 7 bases and J 1 base; bases outside gene matches: 6. The CDR3 loop spans 14 amino acids. Looked up from germline, CDR1 is MNHEY and CDR2 is SMNVEV (reference sequence). The CDR3 reads CASKMGQWNTEAFF. Here the CDR3 DNA reads TGTGCCAGCAAGATGGGACAGTGGAACACTGAAGCTTTCTTT.